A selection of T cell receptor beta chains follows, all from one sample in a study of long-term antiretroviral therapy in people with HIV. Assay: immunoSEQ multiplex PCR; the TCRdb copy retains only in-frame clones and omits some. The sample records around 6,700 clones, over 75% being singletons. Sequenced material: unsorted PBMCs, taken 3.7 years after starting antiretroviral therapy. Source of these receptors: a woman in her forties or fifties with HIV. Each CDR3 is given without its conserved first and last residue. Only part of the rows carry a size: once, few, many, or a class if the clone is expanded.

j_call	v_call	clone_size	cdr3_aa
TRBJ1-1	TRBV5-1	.	ASSLGAVVGEAF
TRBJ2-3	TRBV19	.	ASTTGSSDTQY
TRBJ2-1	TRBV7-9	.	ASSLQRERYNEQF
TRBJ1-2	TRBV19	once	ASTLGTFRPPENGYT
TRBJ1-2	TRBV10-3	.	AISESLTDYGYT
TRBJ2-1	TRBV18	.	ASSPGLAAYNEQF
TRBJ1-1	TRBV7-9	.	ASSPTGTEAF
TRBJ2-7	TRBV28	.	ASTVGQGAYEQY
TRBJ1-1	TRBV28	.	ASSRQGARTEAF
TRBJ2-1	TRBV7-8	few	ASSLAGGNYNEQF
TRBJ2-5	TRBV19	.	ASSGTGAEETQY
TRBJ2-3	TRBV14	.	ASSQVPDTQY
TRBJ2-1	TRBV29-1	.	SVEKIREANEQF
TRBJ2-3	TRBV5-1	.	ASSTGQTDTQY
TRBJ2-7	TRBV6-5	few	ASSYSQAGATYEQY
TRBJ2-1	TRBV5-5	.	ASSSLGDSYNEQF
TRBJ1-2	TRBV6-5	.	ASSYSTAGLVYGYT
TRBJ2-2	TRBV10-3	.	AISESWTGSTGELF
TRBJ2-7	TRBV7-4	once	ASSTGLAGGKQY
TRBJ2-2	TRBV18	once	ASSTGGHTGELF
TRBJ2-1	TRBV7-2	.	ASSLRRYSGYNEQF
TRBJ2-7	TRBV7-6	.	ASSLQEGSYEQY
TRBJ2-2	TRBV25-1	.	ASSAPGTLRELF
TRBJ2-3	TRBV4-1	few	ASSTLVADTQY
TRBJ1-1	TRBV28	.	ASSLSNGRVNTEAF
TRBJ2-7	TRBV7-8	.	ASSLYTYEQY
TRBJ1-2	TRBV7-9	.	ASSLDGIYGYT
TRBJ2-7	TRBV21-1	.	ASSKFSGPDGSKKGGNFYEQY
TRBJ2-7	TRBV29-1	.	SVDVAGALHEQY
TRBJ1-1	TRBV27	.	ASSLWLGENTEAF
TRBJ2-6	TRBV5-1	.	ASSLGSSGANVLT
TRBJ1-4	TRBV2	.	ASKQGATELF
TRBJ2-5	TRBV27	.	ASSLFYRDREETQY
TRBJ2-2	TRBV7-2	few	ASSFFQDGNGELF
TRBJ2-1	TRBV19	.	ASSIDRGNEQF
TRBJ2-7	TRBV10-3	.	AISDDRNSYEQY
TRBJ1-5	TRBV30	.	AWSVRRGGQPQH
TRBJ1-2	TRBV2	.	ASSDERWGYT
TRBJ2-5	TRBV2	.	ASGGGLQGSGETQY
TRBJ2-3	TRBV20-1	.	SARREDTQY
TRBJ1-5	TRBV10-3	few	AISESGSVGRQPQH
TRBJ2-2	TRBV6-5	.	ASTTSPTGELF
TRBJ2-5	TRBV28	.	ASSDPGQGDKETQY
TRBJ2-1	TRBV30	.	AWSVQAGYNEQF
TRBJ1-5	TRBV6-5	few	ASKGGVNQPQH
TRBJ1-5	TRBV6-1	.	ASSAIRQTFSNQPQH
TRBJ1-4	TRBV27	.	ASRPTGGIEKLF
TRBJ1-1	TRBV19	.	ATKSGNTEAF
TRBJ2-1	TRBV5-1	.	ASTPRGGANEQF
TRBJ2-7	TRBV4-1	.	ASSHSGQGVRHEQY
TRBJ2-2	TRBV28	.	ASSLLAADTGELF
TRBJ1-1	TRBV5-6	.	ASSLARTGLLNTEAF
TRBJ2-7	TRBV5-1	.	ASSLVTGTYEQY
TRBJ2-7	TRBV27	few	ASSVSLSYEQY
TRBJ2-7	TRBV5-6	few	ASSYGDGESRY
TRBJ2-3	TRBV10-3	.	AISDSRGGPGTDTQY
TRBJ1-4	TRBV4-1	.	ASSQEVQQVNNEKLF
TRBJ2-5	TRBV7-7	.	ASSLGPSGSGETQY
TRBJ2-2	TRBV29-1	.	SVEGLTNTGELF